This T cell receptor beta chain was found in a study of blood T cell repertoires in COVID-19 (TCRdb year 2020). In the study overall: Samples covering the acute and convalescent phases of COVID-19 were provided by collaborators in the United States, Italy and Spain. The prospective study material was composed of cDNA or gDNA derived from T cells, B-cell-depleted T cells, or PBMCs. The dataset comprised deeply sampled blood TCRbeta repertoires from subjects exposed to, actively infected with, or recovered from COVID-19. The repertoires were made available in a free public database intended to serve as a resource for research on the immune response to SARS-CoV-2. The samples were drawn from the first 160 participants of the ongoing ImmuneRACE study and from roughly 1,300 subjects provided by 6 global collaborators. A de-identified subject ID, COVID-19 status, age in years and sex were almost always included in the sample metadata. Where HLA class I and class II types were available, the types were taken from metadata supplied by the sample provider, not from assay-based typing.

One collaborating source in Seattle enrolled patients during active infection and followed them longitudinally through the course of disease. Collaborating institutions collected whole blood in K2EDTA tubes following their own protocols. For TCRbeta analysis, collaborators shipped samples in one of three forms: frozen whole blood, isolated PBMCs, or DNA extracted from either of those sample types. The CDR3 sequence holds 16 residues, the cysteine and phenylalanine included. Only the CDR3 DNA stays, 48 bases, in frame from base 1. CDR1 and CDR2 are drawn from the germline V gene: SGHRS, YFSETQ. V trim: 0 bases; J trim: 2 bases; unmatched bases: 6. TCRbeta CDR3 regions were amplified from genomic DNA by means of the immunoSEQ Assay, a bias-controlled multiplex PCR. The study's processing was this. The number of nucleated cells in each sample was estimated from the amplification of reference gene primers within the assay. Sequence reads were collapsed and filtered to measure the absolute abundance of every unique TCRbeta CDR3 rearrangement. For each sample, productive Simpson clonality was calculated by taking the square root of Simpson's diversity index across productive rearrangements. Imported from immuneACCESS, the table was reduced by TCRdb to in-frame sequences with V and J called. These copies leave out some clones; in studies compared against another copy, an unresolved V gene accounts for under half, and the cause of the remainder is not known. The D gene and trimming were derived from the DNA, and the V and J assignments and clone size from that table. In all, the sample holds hundreds of thousands of clones, and about 90% of those were seen once. The top ten constitute 0.8% to 0.85% of the sample.

The investigation overall reported the following: The amount of clinical and demographic metadata varied by source and participant and was provided uncurated.

About this clone itself: Its antigen has not been determined. No much larger clone is present one base from it, and per-base qualities are unavailable.

Rearrangement joined TRBV5-1 to TRBJ1-2, and TRBD1 matches 8 of the central bases. This receptor was identified in a man younger than 35 with COVID-19, enrolled during active disease. Sequenced sample: peripheral blood. The CDR3 reads as follows: CASSLGTGGLNYGYTF. The nucleotide sequence reads TGCGCCAGCAGCTTGGGAACAGGGGGTCTCAACTATGGCTACACCTTC.